Below, 27 T cell receptor beta chains from the same sample are listed, as sequenced in a study of cytomegalovirus exposure and HLA in healthy donors. Researchers ran the PCR with 60 Vbeta and 13 Jbeta primers. Only in-frame clones appear in the TCRdb table, and some are missing; sequencing was by immunoSEQ multiplex PCR. This table lists 150,000 to 200,000 clones. Sequenced input: PBMCs. The receptor set was obtained from a woman aged 18-29 years in good health and CMV-seropositive.

The CDR3 here is CASSLVASGRADSYEQYF. In nucleotides, the CDR3 is TGTGCCAGCAGCTTAGTGGCTAGCGGGAGGGCCGACTCCTACGAGCAGTACTTC. The V and J genes are TRBV7-6 and TRBJ2-7; 12 nucleotides line up with TRBD2. Germline CDR1 SGHVS, CDR2 FNYEAQ. V dropped 1 base and J dropped 0; count of bases not matched to a gene: 7. The CDR3 sequence is 18 residues long.

J is TRBJ2-5 and V is TRBV6-4; 9 bases agree with TRBD2. The CDR3 runs 15 residues. From germline, CDR1 is MRHNA and CDR2 SNTAGT. The V and J ends lost 6 bases and 4 bases, in that order; junction bases with no gene match: 9. The DNA for the CDR3 is TGTGCCAGCAGCCGCATAGCGGGAGCGCCAGAGACCCAGTACTTC. Translated, it gives CASSRIAGAPETQYF.

V is TRBV5-1 and J is TRBJ2-3, with TRBD2 identical over 16 bases. Looked up from germline, CDR1 is SGHRS and CDR2 is YFSETQ. The CDR3 extends over 18 amino acids. Trimming cost V 3 bases and J 2 bases; bases outside gene matches: 6. The CDR3 is CASSSGLAGGPFTDTQYF. CDR3 nucleotide sequence: TGCGCCAGCAGCTCGGGACTAGCGGGGGGGCCATTCACAGATACGCAGTATTTT. Full variable domain (rest looked up from reference TRBV5-1 and TRBJ2-3): KAGVTQTPRYLIKTRGQQVTLSCSPISGHRSVSWYQQTPGQGLQFLFEYFSETQRNKGNFPGRFSGRQFSNSRSEMNVSTLELGDSALYLCASSSGLAGGPFTDTQYFGPGTRLTVL.

The chain couples TRBV7-2 to TRBJ2-5, with a weak D call TRBD1 (5 bases). Germline values: CDR1 SGHTA, CDR2 FQGNSA. The CDR3 contains 14 residues. The V end was cut by 4 bases, the J end by 1 base, with 10 bases between. The CDR3 nucleotides are TGTGCCAGCAGCTCCCGGACAAGCCAAGAGACCCAGTACTTC. This codes for CASSSRTSQETQYF.

This chain links TRBV11-3 with TRBJ2-1, with TRBD2 matching 8 bases. This CDR3 region has 15 residues. Germline CDR1 SGHNT, CDR2 YENEEA. V was clipped by 5 bases and J by 6 bases; unmatched bases: 9. The CDR3 DNA follows: TGTGCCAGCAGCGGGGCGGGGGGCGAAATCAATGAGCAGTTCTTC. This gives the protein CASSGAGGEINEQFF. The complete variable domain, with remaining parts taken from reference TRBV11-3 and TRBJ2-1, reads EAGVVQSPRYKIIEKKQPVAFWCNPISGHNTLYWYLQNLGQGPELLIRYENEEAVDDSQLPKDRFSAERLKGVDSTLKIQPAELGDSAVYLCASSGAGGEINEQFFGPGTRLTVL.

The chain recombines TRBV7-2 with TRBJ1-3; D is ambiguous. CDR3 length equals 13 residues. V was shortened by 6 bases and J by 0 bases, with 6 bases between the two germline ends. Germline assignment: CDR1 SGHTA and CDR2 FQGNSA. Written as DNA, the CDR3 is TGTGCCAGCAGGGAGAACTCTGGAAACACCATATATTTT. Protein product: CASRENSGNTIYF.

The V gene is TRBV27, the J gene TRBJ2-2; 10 bases match TRBD2. The CDR3 is 14 residues long. From germline, CDR1 is MNHEY and CDR2 SMNVEV (reference sequence). The trim removed 5 bases at V and 7 bases at J, leaving 4 bases unmatched. DNA of the CDR3: TGTGCCAGCAGTGAGCGGGGGGGCATCGGGGAGCTGTTTTTT. Protein: CASSERGGIGELFF.

CDR3 loop: CASSPRGTGANEQYF. Written as DNA, the CDR3 is TGTGCCAGCAGTCCACGCGGGACAGGGGCTAACGAGCAGTACTTC. The chain links TRBV11-2 to TRBJ2-7; 10 bases fit TRBD1. Losses at the gene ends were 6 bases for V and 5 bases for J; bases not matched to a gene: 10. Germline CDR1 and CDR2: SGHAT and FQNNGV. The CDR3 is 15 amino acids.

This chain joins TRBV7-8 and TRBJ1-6; no clear D gene. V lost 6 bases and J lost 0, with 18 bases in between. Germline CDR1 SGHVS, CDR2 FQNEAQ. This CDR3 has 18 residues. Here the CDR3 DNA reads TGTGCCAGCAGTCCAAGGGAGGGTAGGAGCTCCTATAATTCACCCCTCCACTTT. It codes for CASSPREGRSSYNSPLHF.

This sequence joins TRBV18 and TRBJ2-1; tentative D call: TRBD1 (6 bases). V was clipped by 3 bases and J by 7 bases, with 16 bases between them. The germline V gene has CDR1 KGHSH and CDR2 LQKENI. The CDR3 covers 15 residues. CDR3 sequence: CASSPGAGGRNEQFF. In nucleotides, the CDR3 is TGTGCCAGCTCACCGGGGGCTGGCGGCCGTAATGAGCAGTTCTTC.

This chain joins TRBV4-1 and TRBJ2-7, with D possibly TRBD2 on 5 matching bases. The germline V gene encodes CDR1 MGHRA and CDR2 YSYEKL. The CDR3 is made up of 14 amino acids. V was pared by 1 base and J by 6 bases, with 13 bases between. The CDR3 is CASSQGMLAGEQYF. The DNA for the CDR3 is TGCGCCAGCAGCCAAGGGATGCTAGCTGGCGAGCAGTACTTC.

The gene calls are TRBV2 and TRBJ1-4; TRBD1 agrees at 8 bases. Per germline, CDR1 SNHLY and CDR2 FYNNEI. V gave up 6 bases and J gave up 13 bases; unmatched junction bases: 13. The length of the CDR3 is 14 residues. CDR3 coding DNA: TGTGCCAGCAGCGAGGGACAGGAGGGGGTTCGACTGTTTTTT. This gives the protein CASSEGQEGVRLFF.

This rearrangement joins TRBV7-7 to TRBJ2-7, with a possible D match to TRBD1 (6 bases). Trimming pared 5 bases from V and 2 bases from J, leaving 13 bases between. Germline CDR1 reads SSHAT; CDR2 reads FNYEAQ (reference sequence). This CDR3 has 14 amino acids. Written as DNA, the CDR3 is TGTGCCAGCAGCCCAGGGGACGGAACCTACGAGCAGTACTTC. It translates to CASSPGDGTYEQYF.

The CDR3 DNA follows: TGTGCCAGCTCACGAGGGGGAGATACGCAGTATTTT. Its translation is CASSRGGDTQYF. The V gene is TRBV18, the J gene TRBJ2-3; a possible D gene is TRBD1 (6 bases). Germline-derived CDR1 and CDR2 are KGHSH and LQKENI. The CDR3 is 12 amino acids. V was pared by 4 bases and J by 5 bases, with 7 bases between.

The V call is TRBV5-5, the J call TRBJ2-7, with 9 bases that match TRBD2. V lost 2 bases, J lost 3 bases, and 0 bases stayed unmatched. The CDR3 covers 13 residues. Germline CDR1 is SGHKS and CDR2 is YYEKEE (reference sequence). The CDR3 reads CASSFSGSYEQYF. The CDR3 DNA sequence: TGTGCCAGCAGCTTTAGCGGGAGCTACGAGCAGTACTTC. Using reference TRBV5-5 and TRBJ2-7 for the parts outside the CDR3, the full variable domain is DAGVTQSPTHLIKTRGQQVTLRCSPISGHKSVSWYQQVLGQGPQFIFQYYEKEERGRGNFPDRFSARQFPNYSSELNVNALLLGDSALYLCASSFSGSYEQYFGPGTRLTVT.

CDR3 in DNA: TGTGCCAGCTCACCACCACAGTACACCGGGGAGCTGTTTTTT. Translated, it gives CASSPPQYTGELFF. The chain recombines TRBV18 with TRBJ2-2; D not resolved. CDR1 is KGHSH and CDR2 is LQKENI in the germline V gene. CDR3 length equals 14 residues. The V and J ends lost 0 bases and 3 bases respectively, with 5 bases between them.

This chain joins TRBV5-1 and TRBJ2-3; D is uncertain. CDR1 and CDR2 from the germline V gene are SGHRS and YFSETQ. The CDR3 extends over 12 amino acids. V lost 0 bases, J lost 6 bases, and 5 bases lay in between. The CDR3 spells CASSLALDTQYF. As DNA, the CDR3 is TGCGCCAGCAGCTTGGCCCTGGATACGCAGTATTTT.

This chain links TRBV2 with TRBJ1-1; no firm D call. CDR3 length: 12 residues. Between the trimmed V and J ends, which lost 6 bases and 11 bases, there was a span of 16 bases. CDR1 SNHLY and CDR2 FYNNEI come from the germline V gene. CDR3 sequence: CASSRGPVRAFF. The CDR3 bases are TGTGCCAGCAGCCGAGGTCCGGTGCGGGCTTTCTTT.

CDR3 DNA sequence: TGTGCCAGCAGCTGGGTGACAGATCACTATGGCTACACCTTC. The encoded protein is CASSWVTDHYGYTF. The chain has TRBV5-4 and TRBJ1-2; perhaps TRBD1 as D (5 bases). CDR1 is SGHNT and CDR2 is YYREEE in the germline V gene (reference sequence). CDR3 length: 14 amino acids. With 3 bases removed from V and 3 bases from J, the gap between germline ends came to 12 bases.

The V gene is TRBV6-5, the J gene TRBJ2-3, with a weak D call TRBD2 (5 bases). V was pared by 10 bases and J by 6 bases, with 17 bases between. Germline CDR1 reads MNHEY; CDR2 reads SVGAGI. This CDR3 comprises 13 residues. The CDR3 protein is CATSTGPGDTQYF. As DNA, the CDR3 is TGTGCCACGAGTACGGGCCCGGGGGATACGCAGTATTTT.

The chain combines TRBV6-5 with TRBJ1-3, with 7 bases fitting TRBD1. V trimming: 2 bases; J trimming: 2 bases; junction bases outside the gene matches: 3. The CDR3 consists of 15 residues. Germline V gene data show CDR1 as MNHEY and CDR2 as SVGAGI. Here the CDR3 DNA reads TGTGCCAGCAGTTACGCCGACAGGGCTGGAAACACCATATATTTT. Amino acids: CASSYADRAGNTIYF.

This chain joins TRBV7-9 and TRBJ2-7; possibly TRBD1 for D (6 bases). With 7 bases removed from V and 5 bases from J, the gap between germline ends came to 15 bases. Germline loops: CDR1 SEHNR, CDR2 FQNEAQ (reference sequence). The CDR3 consists of 13 residues. This CDR3 is CASNIQGTNEQYF. Written as DNA, the CDR3 is TGTGCCAGCAATATACAGGGTACCAACGAGCAGTACTTC.

J is TRBJ2-2 and V is TRBV7-9, with D unresolved. This CDR3 is built from 14 residues. Germline V gene sequence: CDR1 SEHNR, CDR2 FQNEAQ (reference sequence). Between the trimmed V and J ends, which lost 6 bases and 2 bases, there was a span of 10 bases. This chain's CDR3 is CASRRDSNTGELFF. In nucleotides, the CDR3 is TGTGCCAGCAGACGTGACTCAAACACCGGGGAGCTGTTTTTT.

The CDR3 nucleotides are TGTGCCAGCAGCCGGGACAGGGAAAACACTGAAGCTTTCTTT. Its translation: CASSRDRENTEAFF. The chain combines TRBV6-1 with TRBJ1-1; 9 bases agree with TRBD1. The germline V gene has CDR1 MNHNS and CDR2 SASEGT. The length of the CDR3 is 14 residues. V was clipped by 6 bases and J by 2 bases; unmatched bases: 4.

This chain uses TRBV27 with TRBJ2-1, with 8 bases lining up with TRBD2. In germline, CDR1 is MNHEY, CDR2 SMNVEV (reference sequence). This CDR3 region has 16 residues. Losses at the gene ends were 5 bases for V and 2 bases for J; bases not matched to a gene: 8. In nucleotides, the CDR3 is TGTGCCAGCAGTCCGGGAAGCGGGAGACCCTACAATGAGCAGTTCTTC. It codes for CASSPGSGRPYNEQFF.

The rearrangement joins TRBV5-1 to TRBJ2-1, with 7 nucleotides matching TRBD2. The trim removed 3 bases at V and 8 bases at J, leaving 8 bases unmatched. Germline values: CDR1 SGHRS, CDR2 YFSETQ. The CDR3 is made up of 14 amino acids. This CDR3 is CASSSPSGGDEQFF. CDR3 nucleotide sequence: TGCGCCAGCAGCTCCCCATCGGGGGGTGATGAGCAGTTCTTC.

This chain uses TRBV29-1 with TRBJ2-5, with D tentatively TRBD2 (7 bases). Trimming stripped 7 bases from V and 4 bases from J, with 22 bases between. CDR1 is SQVTM, CDR2 ANQGSEA, per germline. The CDR3 runs to 15 residues. The CDR3 DNA reads TGCAGCGCGGCGGGCGGGGGCCGGGCGACAGAGACCCAGTACTTC. This encodes CSAAGGGRATETQYF. Using reference TRBV29-1 and TRBJ2-5 for the parts outside the CDR3, the full variable domain is SAVISQKPSRDICQRGTSLTIQCQVDSQVTMMFWYRQQPGQSLTLIATANQGSEATYESGFVIDKFPISRPNLTFSTLTVSNMSPEDSSIYLCSAAGGGRATETQYFGPGTRLLVL.